A single T cell receptor beta chain is shown here with its context. The antigen remains unidentified. The data originate from a study of cytotoxic CD8 clonotypes in ibrutinib-treated CLL. Study findings and constraints: Public clonotypes (which were uncommon) either contracted or remained stable on treatment. Having risen at ibrutinib response, clonality had fallen back toward baseline by progression.

CDR3 size: 19 residues. Trimming cost V 2 bases and J 2 bases, with 23 bases left between them. CDR1 is SGHVS and CDR2 is FQNEAQ in the germline V gene. Here immunoSEQ multiplex PCR was the method, and the copy in TCRdb shows in-frame clones only, minus some. This sample has some 28,000 clones; 62% occur once, and the top ten carry 12% to 15%. Sequences were derived from PBMCs, sampled before ibrutinib treatment. The receptor was derived from a human donor with chronic lymphocytic leukemia. The chain links TRBV7-8 to TRBJ2-3, with D possibly matching TRBD1 (5 bases). This CDR3 is CASSLPGSNFLGPTDTQYF. The DNA of the CDR3 is TGTGCCAGCAGCTTACCAGGGTCAAATTTCCTTGGCCCCACAGATACGCAGTATTTT. Filled out from reference TRBV7-8 and TRBJ2-3, the complete variable domain reads GAGVSQSPRYKVAKRGQDVALRCDPISGHVSLFWYQQALGQGPEFLTYFQNEAQLDKSGLPSDRFFAERPEGSVSTLKIQRTQQEDSAVYLCASSLPGSNFLGPTDTQYFGPGTRLTVL.